The source of this TCR beta chain is a study of PD-1 blockade in classical Hodgkin lymphoma. General observations from the study: Possible causes of repertoire differences, disease activity or prior therapy, remain undefined.

For this clone: Its antigen is not known.

Sequenced by immunoSEQ multiplex PCR; TCRdb stores in-frame clones only, minus some. Counted here are over 85,000 clones, roughly 76% occurring once; the ten biggest clones make up roughly 15%. Exposure to brentuximab vedotin varied, and each patient had relapsed following autologous stem cell transplantation. Patients showed best responses of complete response, partial response or progressive disease. V gave up 0 bases and J gave up 4 bases, with 9 bases separating them. This CDR3 has 14 residues. CDR1 and CDR2 (germline): LNHNV, YYDKDF (reference sequence). The V gene is TRBV15, the J gene TRBJ1-1, with D perhaps TRBD1 (5 bases). The sequence derives from a human donor with classical Hodgkin lymphoma. Sequencing used peripheral blood mononuclear cells (PBMCs), obtained before the second cycle of nivolumab. The CDR3 is CATSRDSQGTEAFF. In DNA form, the CDR3 reads TGTGCCACCAGCAGAGATTCCCAGGGCACTGAAGCTTTCTTT.